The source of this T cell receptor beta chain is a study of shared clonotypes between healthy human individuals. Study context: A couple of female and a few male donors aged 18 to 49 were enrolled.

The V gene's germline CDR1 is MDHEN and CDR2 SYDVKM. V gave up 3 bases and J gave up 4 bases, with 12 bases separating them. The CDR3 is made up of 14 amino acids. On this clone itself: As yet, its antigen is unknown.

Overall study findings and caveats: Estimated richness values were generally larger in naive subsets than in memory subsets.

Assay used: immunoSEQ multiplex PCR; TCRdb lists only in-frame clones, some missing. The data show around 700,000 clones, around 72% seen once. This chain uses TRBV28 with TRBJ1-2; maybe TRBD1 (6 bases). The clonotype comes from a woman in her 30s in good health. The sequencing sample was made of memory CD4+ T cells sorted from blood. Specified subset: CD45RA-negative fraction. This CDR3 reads CASSFGDTLYGYTF. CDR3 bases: TGTGCCAGCAGTTTTGGGGACACCCTCTATGGCTACACCTTC.